This TCR beta chain stems from a study of T cell responses to AZD1222 COVID-19 vaccine. Study-wide results and caveats: Nearly half of spike-specific TCRs reportedly target unmutated variant regions. Mostly white British, mostly female donors; authors suggested clonal diversity may be underestimated.

A word on this clone: Its antigen is not known.

Clones were read by immunoSEQ multiplex PCR, and TCRdb kept only the in-frame ones, dropping some. The repertoire holds under 150,000 clones, with 85% as singletons. V shed 4 bases and J 1 base; nucleotides not matched to a gene: 3. The germline gives CDR1 KGHDR, CDR2 SFDVKD. The CDR3 spans 15 residues. The rearrangement joins TRBV24-1 to TRBJ2-1; 7 bases map to TRBD2. The receptor's source is an adult who received the MenACWY meningococcal vaccine as a control. The source was peripheral blood, collected 28 days after the second dose of the MenACWY control vaccine. The CDR3 loop is CATSDPSGSYNEQFF. CDR3 nucleotides: TGTGCCACCAGTGACCCTAGCGGTTCCTACAATGAGCAGTTCTTC.